These 5 T cell receptor beta chains came from one sample sequenced in a study of blood T cell repertoires in COVID-19. The method was immunoSEQ multiplex PCR; TCRdb's version includes in-frame clones alone and lacks a portion of them. The repertoire holds approximately 190,000 clones, with 84% as singletons. Sequenced material: PBMCs or T cells enriched from blood (not recorded which). The receptors here all came from a woman aged 25-40 years who had been exposed to COVID-19.

The CDR3 spells CAISEADRRGAFF. CDR3 nucleotides: TGTGCCATCAGTGAGGCAGACAGGCGTGGAGCTTTCTTT. The gene calls are TRBV10-3 and TRBJ1-1; D may be TRBD1 (6 bases). Trimming shortened V by 2 bases and J by 10 bases, and 14 bases separated the two germline ends. CDR1 and CDR2 (germline): ENHRY, SYGVKD. This CDR3 region has 13 residues.

This clone was found many times. The V and J genes are TRBV7-2 and TRBJ2-7; no firm D call. There are 12 residues in the CDR3. Germline lookup yields CDR1 SGHTA and CDR2 FQGNSA. Trimming cost V 3 bases and J 3 bases, with 6 bases left between them. The CDR3 DNA is TGTGCCAGCAGCTTCCTTCGCTACGAGCAGTACTTC. It encodes CASSFLRYEQYF.

V and J are TRBV27 and TRBJ1-1; D ambiguous. The germline V gene has CDR1 MNHEY and CDR2 SMNVEV (reference sequence). Trimming took off 7 bases at V and 5 bases at J, with 14 bases between the two ends. CDR3 length equals 13 residues. The CDR3 DNA follows: TGTGCCAGCACCCCTTTAGACGGGACTGAAGCTTTCTTT. This encodes CASTPLDGTEAFF.

This clone was recorded only once. The rearrangement joins TRBV2 to TRBJ2-1; 9 positions match TRBD2. The CDR3 has 14 amino acids. With 7 bases clipped from V and 4 bases from J, the junction kept 5 bases outside the gene matches. Germline V gene sequence: CDR1 SNHLY, CDR2 FYNNEI. The CDR3 nucleotides read TGTGCCAGCACTCTAGCGGGGCTTTACAATGAGCAGTTCTTC. As protein: CASTLAGLYNEQFF.

This chain connects TRBV29-1 to TRBJ2-2; D perhaps matches TRBD2 (5 bases). V was pared by 4 bases and J by 4 bases, with 10 bases between. The CDR3 is 13 amino acids. Germline CDR1 SQVTM, CDR2 ANQGSEA. The CDR3 region is CSVVAGGTGELFF. The CDR3 DNA reads as TGCAGCGTTGTGGCAGGAGGCACCGGGGAGCTGTTTTTT.